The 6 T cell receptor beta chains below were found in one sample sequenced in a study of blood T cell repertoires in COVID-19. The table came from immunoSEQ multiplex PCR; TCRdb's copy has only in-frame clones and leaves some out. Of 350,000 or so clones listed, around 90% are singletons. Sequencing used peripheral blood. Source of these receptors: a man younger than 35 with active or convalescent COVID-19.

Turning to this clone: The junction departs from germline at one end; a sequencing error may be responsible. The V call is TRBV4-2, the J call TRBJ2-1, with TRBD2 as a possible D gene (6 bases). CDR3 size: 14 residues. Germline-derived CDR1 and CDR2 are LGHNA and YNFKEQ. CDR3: CASSQDLLGTPMLF. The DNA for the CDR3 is TGTGCCAGCAGCCAAGATCTCTTAGGGACTCCGATGCTCTTC.

This CDR3 is CASSYLGQGNQPQHF. The CDR3 bases are TGTGCCAGCAGTTACTTGGGACAGGGAAATCAGCCCCAGCATTTT. The chain combines TRBV6-2 or TRBV6-3 with TRBJ1-5; 9 nucleotides align to TRBD1. V lost 1 base and J lost 4; bases outside the gene matches: 2. Germline V gene lookup returns CDR1 MNHEY and CDR2 SVGEGT. The CDR3 extends over 15 amino acids.

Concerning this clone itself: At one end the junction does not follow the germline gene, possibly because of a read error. CDR3: CASSLGAGANVLTF. CDR3 bases: TGTGCCAGCAGCTTAGGAGCTGGGGCCAACGTGCTGACTTTC. The chain employs TRBV7-2 and TRBJ2-6, with D perhaps TRBD1 (5 bases). This CDR3 region has 14 residues. CDR1 is SGHTA and CDR2 is FQGNSA in the germline V gene.

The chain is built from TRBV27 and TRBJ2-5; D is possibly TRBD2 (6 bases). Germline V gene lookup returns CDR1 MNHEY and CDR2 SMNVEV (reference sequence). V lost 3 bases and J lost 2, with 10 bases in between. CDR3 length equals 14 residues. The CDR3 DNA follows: TGTGCCAGCAGTTTCGGCGGGAATCAAGAGACCCAGTACTTC. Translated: CASSFGGNQETQYF.

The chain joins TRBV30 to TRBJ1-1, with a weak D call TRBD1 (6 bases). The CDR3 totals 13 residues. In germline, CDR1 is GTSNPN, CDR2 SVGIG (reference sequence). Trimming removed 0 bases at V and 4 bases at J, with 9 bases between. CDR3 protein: CAWSVLGATEAFF. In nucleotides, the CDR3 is TGTGCCTGGAGTGTACTGGGGGCCACTGAAGCTTTCTTT. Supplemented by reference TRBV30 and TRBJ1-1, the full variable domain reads SQTIHQWPATLVQPVGSPLSLECTVEGTSNPNLYWYRQAAGRGLQLLFYSVGIGQISSEVPQNLSASRPQDRQFILSSKKLLLSDSGFYLCAWSVLGATEAFFGQGTRLTVV.

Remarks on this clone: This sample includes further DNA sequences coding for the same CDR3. Written as DNA, the CDR3 is TGTGCCAGCAGTCGGGGGGGCGGGGAGACCCAGTACTTC. It is translated as CASSRGGGETQYF. V is TRBV6-5 and J is TRBJ2-5; the match to TRBD2 covers 8 bases. Germline CDR1 MNHEY, CDR2 SVGAGI. The length of the CDR3 is 13 residues. After removal of 5 bases from V and 5 bases from J, the junction contained 4 bases not matched to a gene.